These 3 T cell receptor beta chains share one sample of origin, sequenced in a study of siplizumab effects on memory and regulatory T cells (dated by TCRdb to between 2019 and 2020). To prepare the library, the immunoSEQ multiplex PCR assay was applied. TCRdb provides this immuneACCESS table in a form limited to in-frame rearrangements. Some clones are lacking; in checked studies, under half of them reflect an unresolved V gene, and why the rest are absent is not known. A total of about 94,000 clones appear in this sample, nearly 95% of them only once. Roughly 0.29% of the sample is in the top ten clones. The sequencing sample was made of non-Treg CD4+ T cells sorted from blood. What this sample's cell subset or site label stands for: FACS-sorted unstimulated CD4+ non-regulatory T cells. The receptors originated from a human donor in good health.

This chain connects TRBV30 to TRBJ2-1, with 8 nucleotides matching TRBD1. In germline, CDR1 is GTSNPN, CDR2 SVGIG (reference sequence). This CDR3 spans 14 amino acids. The junction had 9 bases not matched to a gene; V was cut back by 0 bases and J by 11 bases. The CDR3 bases are TGTGCCTGGAGTGTGGTAGCCGACAGGGGAAAGCAGTTCTTC. Protein: CAWSVVADRGKQFF. The entire variable domain, with the rest obtained from reference TRBV30 and TRBJ2-1, is as follows: SQTIHQWPATLVQPVGSPLSLECTVEGTSNPNLYWYRQAAGRGLQLLFYSVGIGQISSEVPQNLSASRPQDRQFILSSKKLLLSDSGFYLCAWSVVADRGKQFFGPGTRLTVL.

The chain is built from TRBV19 and TRBJ2-7; 9 nucleotides match TRBD2. Germline-derived CDR1 and CDR2 are LNHDA and SQIVND (reference sequence). The CDR3 is 13 residues long. V lost 6 bases to trimming and J lost 3 bases; unmatched junction nucleotides: 3. CDR3 protein: CASSQTSGYEQYF. CDR3 nucleotides: TGTGCCAGTAGCCAGACTAGCGGCTACGAGCAGTACTTC.

The chain uses TRBV7-9 and TRBJ1-2; D uncertain. This CDR3 has 12 residues. Trimming removed 4 bases at V and 2 bases at J, with 5 bases between. CDR1 and CDR2 (germline): SEHNR, FQNEAQ (reference sequence). The CDR3 is CASSSENYGYTF. For the CDR3, the DNA is TGTGCCAGCAGCTCAGAAAACTATGGCTACACCTTC. The full variable domain, rest sourced from reference TRBV7-9 and TRBJ1-2, is DTGVSQNPRHKITKRGQNVTFRCDPISEHNRLYWYRQTLGQGPEFLTYFQNEAQLEKSRLLSDRFSAERPKGSFSTLEIQRTEQGDSAMYLCASSSENYGYTFGSGTRLTVV.